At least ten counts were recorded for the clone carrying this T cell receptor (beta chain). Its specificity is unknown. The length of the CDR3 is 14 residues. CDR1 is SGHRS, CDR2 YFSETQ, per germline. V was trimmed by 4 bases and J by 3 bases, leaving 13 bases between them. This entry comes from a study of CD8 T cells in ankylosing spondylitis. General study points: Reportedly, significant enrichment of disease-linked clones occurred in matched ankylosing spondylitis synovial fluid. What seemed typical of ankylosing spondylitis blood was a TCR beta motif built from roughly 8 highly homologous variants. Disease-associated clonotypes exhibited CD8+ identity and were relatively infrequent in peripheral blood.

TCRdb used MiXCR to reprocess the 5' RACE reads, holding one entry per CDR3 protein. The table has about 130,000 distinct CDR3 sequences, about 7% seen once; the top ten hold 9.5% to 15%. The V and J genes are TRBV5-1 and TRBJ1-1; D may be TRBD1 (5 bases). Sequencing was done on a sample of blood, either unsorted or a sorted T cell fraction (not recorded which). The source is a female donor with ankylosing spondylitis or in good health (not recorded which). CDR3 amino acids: CASSPRQIHTEAFF. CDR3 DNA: TGCGCCAGCAGCCCCCGACAGATCCACACTGAAGCTTTCTTT.